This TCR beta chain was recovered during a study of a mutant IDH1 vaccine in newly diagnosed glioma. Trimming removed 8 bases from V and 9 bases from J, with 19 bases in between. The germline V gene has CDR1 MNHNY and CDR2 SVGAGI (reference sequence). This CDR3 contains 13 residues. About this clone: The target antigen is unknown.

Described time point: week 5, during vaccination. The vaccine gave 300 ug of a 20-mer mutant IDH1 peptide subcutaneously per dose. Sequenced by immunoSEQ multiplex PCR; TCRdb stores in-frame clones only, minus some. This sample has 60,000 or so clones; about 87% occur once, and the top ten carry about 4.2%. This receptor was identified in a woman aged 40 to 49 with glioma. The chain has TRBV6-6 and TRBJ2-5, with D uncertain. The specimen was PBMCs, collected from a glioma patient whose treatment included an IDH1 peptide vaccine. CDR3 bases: TGTGCCAGCGGGGTTGCAGGCGCCGTGGCCCAGTACTTC. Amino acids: CASGVAGAVAQYF.